This TCR beta chain was documented in a study of monozygotic twins with cystic fibrosis. Study-level results: Monozygotic CF twin pairs shared significantly more nucleotide-identical clonotypes than unrelated CF individuals did. J usage was most co-twin-similar in 8 of 16 pairs, V in 13. Shared CDR3 numbers were not associated with age, concordance or severity. Median Simpson clonality of 0.0095 suggested naive T cells predominated.

TCRdb's table, derived via immunoSEQ multiplex PCR, lists solely in-frame clones and lacks some. The data contain about 30,000 clones, approximately 90% of them singletons. Germline V gene data show CDR1 as MGHDK and CDR2 as SYGVNS. The J segment lost 5 bases and the V segment lost 1 base, leaving 6 bases of the junction unmatched. The CDR3 extends over 15 amino acids. With regard to this clone: Its target is unknown.

This sequence was found in a girl aged 2-9 years with cystic fibrosis. Specimen: blood. V usage is TRBV25-1 and J usage is TRBJ2-5; 8 bases line up with TRBD1. The DNA for the CDR3 is TGTGCCAGCAGTGAATTGGACAGGGTCCCCGAGACCCAGTACTTC. Protein sequence: CASSELDRVPETQYF.